A selection of T cell receptor beta chains follows, all from one sample in a study of T cell responses to AZD1222 COVID-19 vaccine. Some clones are missing from TCRdb's copy, which holds only in-frame ones; the method was immunoSEQ multiplex PCR. Of tens of thousands of clones listed, approximately 85% are singletons. This sample comprised peripheral blood, obtained on day 0 of MenACWY control vaccination. All receptors come from an adult in good health. CDR3s include the opening cysteine and the closing phenylalanine or tryptophan. A D gene is named only where the DNA matches it firmly. Part of the rows lack a size; the others show once, few, many or a class for expanded clones.

CDR3 protein: CASSSIAKNIQYF
CDR3 DNA: TGTGCCAGCAGCTCCATAGCCAAAAACATTCAGTACTTC
V gene: TRBV5-4
J gene: TRBJ2-4
CDR3 length: 13
clone size: once
D gene: .

CDR3 protein: CASSLTENTEAFF
CDR3 DNA: TGTGCCAGCAGCTTAACAGAGAACACTGAAGCTTTCTTT
V gene: TRBV7-9
J gene: TRBJ1-1
CDR3 length: 13
clone size: .
D gene: .

CDR3 protein: CASSLKSALPLKAFF
CDR3 DNA: TGTGCCAGCAGCCTAAAATCAGCTCTCCCCTTGAAAGCTTTCTTT
V gene: TRBV3-1/TRBV3-2
J gene: TRBJ1-1
CDR3 length: 15
clone size: .
D gene: .

CDR3 protein: CATSQGFASTDTQYF
CDR3 DNA: TGTGCCACCTCTCAGGGCTTCGCTAGCACAGATACGCAGTATTTT
V gene: TRBV24-1
J gene: TRBJ2-3
CDR3 length: 15
clone size: .
D gene: .

CDR3 protein: CASTSLGGQGASEQYF
CDR3 DNA: TGTGCCAGCACCTCCCTCGGGGGACAGGGGGCTTCCGAGCAGTACTTC
V gene: TRBV27
J gene: TRBJ2-7
CDR3 length: 16
clone size: few
D gene: TRBD1

CDR3 protein: CASSLAWDSNQPQHF
CDR3 DNA: TGTGCCAGCAGCTTAGCTTGGGACAGCAATCAGCCCCAGCATTTT
V gene: TRBV7-2
J gene: TRBJ1-5
CDR3 length: 15
clone size: few
D gene: .

CDR3 protein: CATKGPSGGPGETQYF
CDR3 DNA: TGTGCCACCAAGGGTCCTAGCGGGGGGCCGGGGGAGACCCAGTACTTC
V gene: TRBV11-2
J gene: TRBJ2-5
CDR3 length: 16
clone size: .
D gene: TRBD2

CDR3 protein: CAISGSGKRDSPLHF
CDR3 DNA: TGTGCCATCAGTGGTTCCGGGAAGAGGGATTCACCCCTCCACTTT
V gene: TRBV10-3
J gene: TRBJ1-6
CDR3 length: 15
clone size: .
D gene: .

CDR3 protein: CASSLVNTEAFF
CDR3 DNA: TGTGCCAGCAGCTTGGTGAACACTGAAGCTTTCTTT
V gene: TRBV5-6
J gene: TRBJ1-1
CDR3 length: 12
clone size: .
D gene: .

CDR3 protein: CASSHPGHVVEGSYNEQFF
CDR3 DNA: TGTGCCAGCAGCCACCCGGGACACGTCGTTGAGGGCTCCTACAATGAGCAGTTCTTC
V gene: TRBV28
J gene: TRBJ2-1
CDR3 length: 19
clone size: .
D gene: .

CDR3 protein: CASSSRDRGSEQYF
CDR3 DNA: TGTGCCAGCAGCTCGCGGGACAGGGGTTCCGAGCAGTACTTC
V gene: TRBV7-2
J gene: TRBJ2-7
CDR3 length: 14
clone size: .
D gene: TRBD1

CDR3 protein: CATSRASLGAGEKLFF
CDR3 DNA: TGTGCCACCAGCAGGGCTAGCTTGGGGGCCGGGGAAAAACTGTTTTTT
V gene: TRBV15
J gene: TRBJ1-4
CDR3 length: 16
clone size: .
D gene: .

CDR3 protein: CASSYHSQGNEQFF
CDR3 DNA: TGTGCCAGCAGTTACCACTCTCAGGGCAATGAGCAGTTCTTC
V gene: TRBV6-6
J gene: TRBJ2-1
CDR3 length: 14
clone size: once
D gene: .